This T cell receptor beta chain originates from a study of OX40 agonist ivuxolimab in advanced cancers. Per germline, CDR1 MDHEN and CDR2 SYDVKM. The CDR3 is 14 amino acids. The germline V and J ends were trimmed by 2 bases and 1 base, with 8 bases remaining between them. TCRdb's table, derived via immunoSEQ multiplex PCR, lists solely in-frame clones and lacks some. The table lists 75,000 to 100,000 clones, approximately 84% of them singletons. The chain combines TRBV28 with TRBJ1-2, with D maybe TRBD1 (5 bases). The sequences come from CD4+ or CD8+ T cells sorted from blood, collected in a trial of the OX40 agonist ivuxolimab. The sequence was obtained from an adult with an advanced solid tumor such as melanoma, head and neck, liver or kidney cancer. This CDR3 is CASSLGGGNYGYTF. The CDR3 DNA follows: TGTGCCAGCAGTTTAGGGGGGGGTAACTATGGCTACACCTTC.